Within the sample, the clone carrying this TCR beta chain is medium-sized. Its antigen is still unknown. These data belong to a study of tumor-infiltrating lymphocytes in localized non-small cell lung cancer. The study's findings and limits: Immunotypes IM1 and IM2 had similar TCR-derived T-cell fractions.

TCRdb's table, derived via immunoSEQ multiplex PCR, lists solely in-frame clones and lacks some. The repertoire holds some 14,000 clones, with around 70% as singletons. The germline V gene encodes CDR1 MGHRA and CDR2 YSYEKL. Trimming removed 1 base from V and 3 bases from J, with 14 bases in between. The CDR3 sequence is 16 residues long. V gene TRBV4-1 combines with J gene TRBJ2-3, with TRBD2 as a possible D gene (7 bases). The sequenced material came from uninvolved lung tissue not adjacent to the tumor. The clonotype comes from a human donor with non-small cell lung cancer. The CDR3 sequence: CASSQGRGGSTDTQYF. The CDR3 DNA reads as TGCGCCAGCAGCCAAGGGAGGGGGGGATCGACAGATACGCAGTATTTT.